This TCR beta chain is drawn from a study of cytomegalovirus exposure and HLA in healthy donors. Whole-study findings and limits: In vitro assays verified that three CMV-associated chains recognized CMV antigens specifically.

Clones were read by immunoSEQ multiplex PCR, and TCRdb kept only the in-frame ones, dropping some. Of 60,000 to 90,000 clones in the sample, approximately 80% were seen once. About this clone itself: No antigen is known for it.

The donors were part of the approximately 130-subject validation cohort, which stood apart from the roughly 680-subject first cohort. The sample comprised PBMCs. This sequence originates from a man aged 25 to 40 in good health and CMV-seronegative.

The DNA for the CDR3 is TGTGCCAGCACCCCTGCGGACAGGGGTAAAGGTGAGCAGTTCTTC. Translation: CASTPADRGKGEQFF. The rearrangement joins TRBV7-8 to TRBJ2-1; 9 bases align to TRBD1. The CDR3 length is 15 residues. V gave up 7 bases and J gave up 9 bases; unmatched junction bases: 13. Germline CDR1 SGHVS, CDR2 FQNEAQ.